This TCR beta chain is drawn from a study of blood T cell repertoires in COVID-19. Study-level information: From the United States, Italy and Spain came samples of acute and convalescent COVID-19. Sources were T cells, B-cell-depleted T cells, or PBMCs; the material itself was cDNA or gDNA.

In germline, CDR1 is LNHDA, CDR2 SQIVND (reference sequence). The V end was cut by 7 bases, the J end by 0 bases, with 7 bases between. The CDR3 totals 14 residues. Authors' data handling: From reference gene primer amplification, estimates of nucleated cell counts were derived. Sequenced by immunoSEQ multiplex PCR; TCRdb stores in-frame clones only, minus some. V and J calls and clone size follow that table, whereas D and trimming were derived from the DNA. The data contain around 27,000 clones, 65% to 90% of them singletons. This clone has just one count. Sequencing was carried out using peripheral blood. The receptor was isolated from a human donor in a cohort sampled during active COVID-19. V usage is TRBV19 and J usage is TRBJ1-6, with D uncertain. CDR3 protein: CASIGSSYNSPLHF. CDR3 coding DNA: TGTGCCAGTATTGGGAGCTCCTATAATTCACCCCTCCACTTT.